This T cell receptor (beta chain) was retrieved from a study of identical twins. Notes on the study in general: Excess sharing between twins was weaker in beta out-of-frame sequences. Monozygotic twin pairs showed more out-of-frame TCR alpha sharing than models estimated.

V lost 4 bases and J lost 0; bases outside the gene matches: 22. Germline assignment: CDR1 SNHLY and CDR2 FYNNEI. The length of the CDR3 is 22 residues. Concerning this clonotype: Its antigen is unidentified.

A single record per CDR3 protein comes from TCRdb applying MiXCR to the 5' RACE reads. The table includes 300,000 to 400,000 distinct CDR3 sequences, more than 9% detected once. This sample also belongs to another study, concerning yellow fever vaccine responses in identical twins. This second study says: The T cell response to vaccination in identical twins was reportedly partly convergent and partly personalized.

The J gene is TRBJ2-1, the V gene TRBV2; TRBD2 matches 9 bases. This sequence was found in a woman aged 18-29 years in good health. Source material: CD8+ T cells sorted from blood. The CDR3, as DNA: TGTGCCAGCAGTGGAACTTGGTTAGGGACTAGCCCTTCTTACAGCTCCTACAATGAGCAGTTCTTC. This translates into CASSGTWLGTSPSYSSYNEQFF.